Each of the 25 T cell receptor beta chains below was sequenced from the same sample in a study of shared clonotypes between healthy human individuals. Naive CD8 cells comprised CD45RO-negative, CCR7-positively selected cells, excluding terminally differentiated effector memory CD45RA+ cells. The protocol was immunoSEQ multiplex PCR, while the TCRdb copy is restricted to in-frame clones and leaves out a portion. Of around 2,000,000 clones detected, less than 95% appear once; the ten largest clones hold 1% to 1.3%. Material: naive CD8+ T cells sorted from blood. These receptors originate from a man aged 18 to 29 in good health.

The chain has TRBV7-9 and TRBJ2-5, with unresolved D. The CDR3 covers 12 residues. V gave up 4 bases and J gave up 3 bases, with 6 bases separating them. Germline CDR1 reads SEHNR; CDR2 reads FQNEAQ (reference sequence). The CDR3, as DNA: TGTGCCAGCAGCTCCGCAGAAGAGACCCAGTACTTC. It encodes CASSSAEETQYF.

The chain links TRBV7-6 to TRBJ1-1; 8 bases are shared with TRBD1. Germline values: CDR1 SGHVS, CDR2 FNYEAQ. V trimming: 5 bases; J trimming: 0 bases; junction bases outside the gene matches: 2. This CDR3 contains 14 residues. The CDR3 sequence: CASSLDRVNTEAFF. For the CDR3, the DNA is TGTGCCAGCAGCCTGGACAGGGTGAACACTGAAGCTTTCTTT.

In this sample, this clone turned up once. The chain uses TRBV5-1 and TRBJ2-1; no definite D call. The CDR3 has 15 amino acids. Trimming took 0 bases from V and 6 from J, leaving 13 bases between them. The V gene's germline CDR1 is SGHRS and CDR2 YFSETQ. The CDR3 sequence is CASSLGPMYPNEQFF. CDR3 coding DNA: TGCGCCAGCAGCTTGGGACCAATGTATCCCAATGAGCAGTTCTTC.

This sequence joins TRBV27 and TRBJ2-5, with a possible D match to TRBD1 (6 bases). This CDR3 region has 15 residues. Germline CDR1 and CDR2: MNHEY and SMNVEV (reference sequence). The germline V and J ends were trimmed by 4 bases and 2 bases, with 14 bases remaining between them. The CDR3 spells CASSSGTWEQETQYF. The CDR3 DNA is TGTGCCAGCAGTTCCGGGACATGGGAACAAGAGACCCAGTACTTC.

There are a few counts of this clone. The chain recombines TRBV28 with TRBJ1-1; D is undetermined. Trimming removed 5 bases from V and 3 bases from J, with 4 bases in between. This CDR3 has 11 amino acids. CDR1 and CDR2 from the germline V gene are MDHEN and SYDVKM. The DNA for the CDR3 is TGTGCCAGCAGTAGGGACACTGAAGCTTTCTTT. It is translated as CASSRDTEAFF. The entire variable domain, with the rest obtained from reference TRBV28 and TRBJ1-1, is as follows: DVKVTQSSRYLVKRTGEKVFLECVQDMDHENMFWYRQDPGLGLRLIYFSYDVKMKEKGDIPEGYSVSREKKERFSLILESASTNQTSMYLCASSRDTEAFFGQGTRLTVV.

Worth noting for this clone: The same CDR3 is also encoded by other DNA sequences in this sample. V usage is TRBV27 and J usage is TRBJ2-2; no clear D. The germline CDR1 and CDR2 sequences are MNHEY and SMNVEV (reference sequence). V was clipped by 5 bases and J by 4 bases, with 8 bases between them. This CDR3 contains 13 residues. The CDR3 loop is CASSLGLTGELFF. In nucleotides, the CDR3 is TGTGCCAGCAGTCTGGGCCTCACCGGGGAGCTGTTTTTT.

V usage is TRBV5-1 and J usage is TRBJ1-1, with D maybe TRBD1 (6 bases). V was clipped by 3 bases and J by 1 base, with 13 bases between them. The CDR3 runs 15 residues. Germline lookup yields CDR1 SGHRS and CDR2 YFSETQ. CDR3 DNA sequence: TGCGCCAGCAGCTCTTACAGGGAAAGGAACACTGAAGCTTTCTTT. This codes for CASSSYRERNTEAFF.

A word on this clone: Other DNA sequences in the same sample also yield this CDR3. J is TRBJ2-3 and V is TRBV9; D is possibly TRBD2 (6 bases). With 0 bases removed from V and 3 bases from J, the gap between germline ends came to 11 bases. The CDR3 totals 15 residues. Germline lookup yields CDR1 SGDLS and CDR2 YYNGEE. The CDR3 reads CASSVEDGSTDTQYF. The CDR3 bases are TGTGCCAGCAGCGTAGAGGACGGGAGTACAGATACGCAGTATTTT.

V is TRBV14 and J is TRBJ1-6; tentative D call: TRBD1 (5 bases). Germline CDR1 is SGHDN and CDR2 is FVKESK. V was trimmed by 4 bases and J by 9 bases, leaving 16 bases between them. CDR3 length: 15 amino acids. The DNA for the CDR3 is TGTGCCAGCAGCCCCCAGGGTATCTTTGTTTCACCCCTCCACTTT. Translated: CASSPQGIFVSPLHF.

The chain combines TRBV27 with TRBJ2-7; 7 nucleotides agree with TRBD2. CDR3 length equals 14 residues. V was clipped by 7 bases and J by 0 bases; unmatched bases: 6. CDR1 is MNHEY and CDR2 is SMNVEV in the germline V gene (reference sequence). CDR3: CASTPGGSSYEQYF. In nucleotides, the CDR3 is TGTGCCAGCACCCCCGGGGGGAGCTCCTACGAGCAGTACTTC.

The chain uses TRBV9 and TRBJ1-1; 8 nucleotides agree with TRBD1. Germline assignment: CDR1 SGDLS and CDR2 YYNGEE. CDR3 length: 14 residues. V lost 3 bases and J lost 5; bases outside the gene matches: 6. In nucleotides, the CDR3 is TGTGCCAGCAGCGCCGAACAGGGGGGAACTGAAGCTTTCTTT. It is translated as CASSAEQGGTEAFF.

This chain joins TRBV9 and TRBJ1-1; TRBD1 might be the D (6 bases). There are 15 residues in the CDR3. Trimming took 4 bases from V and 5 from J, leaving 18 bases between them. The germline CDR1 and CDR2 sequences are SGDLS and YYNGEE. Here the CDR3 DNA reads TGTGCCAGCAGCCTCGGAGGGGGGGCCGGAACTGAAGCTTTCTTT. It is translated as CASSLGGGAGTEAFF.

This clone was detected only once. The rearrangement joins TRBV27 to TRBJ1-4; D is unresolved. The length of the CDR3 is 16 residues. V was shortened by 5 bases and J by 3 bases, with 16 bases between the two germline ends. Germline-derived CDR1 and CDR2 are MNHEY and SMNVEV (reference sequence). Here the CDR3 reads CASSAWTPGPNEKLFF. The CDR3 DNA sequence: TGTGCCAGCAGTGCATGGACTCCGGGCCCTAATGAAAAACTGTTTTTT.

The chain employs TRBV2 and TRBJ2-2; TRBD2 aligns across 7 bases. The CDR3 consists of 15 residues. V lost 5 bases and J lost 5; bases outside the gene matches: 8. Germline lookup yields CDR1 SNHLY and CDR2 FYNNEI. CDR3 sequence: CASSPTSSGTGELFF. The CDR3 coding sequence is TGTGCCAGCAGTCCGACTAGCTCTGGAACCGGGGAGCTGTTTTTT.

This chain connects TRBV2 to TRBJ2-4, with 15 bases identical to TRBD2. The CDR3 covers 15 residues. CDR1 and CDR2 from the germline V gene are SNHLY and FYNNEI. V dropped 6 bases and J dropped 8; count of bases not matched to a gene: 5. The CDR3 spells CASSGLAGGPDIQYF. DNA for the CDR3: TGTGCCAGCAGCGGACTAGCGGGAGGGCCAGACATTCAGTACTTC.

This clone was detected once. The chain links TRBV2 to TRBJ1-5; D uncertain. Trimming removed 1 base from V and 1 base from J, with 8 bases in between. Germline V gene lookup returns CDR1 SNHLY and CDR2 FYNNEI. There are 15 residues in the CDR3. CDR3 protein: CASSEDSTSNQPQHF. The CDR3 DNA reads TGTGCCAGCAGTGAAGACAGTACGAGCAATCAGCCCCAGCATTTT.

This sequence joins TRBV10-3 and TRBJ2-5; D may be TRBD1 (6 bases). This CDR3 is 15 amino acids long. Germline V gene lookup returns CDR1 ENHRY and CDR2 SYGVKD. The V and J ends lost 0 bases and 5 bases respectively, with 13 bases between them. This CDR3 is CAISESGAGEETQYF. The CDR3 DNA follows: TGTGCCATCAGTGAGTCGGGGGCTGGCGAGGAGACCCAGTACTTC.

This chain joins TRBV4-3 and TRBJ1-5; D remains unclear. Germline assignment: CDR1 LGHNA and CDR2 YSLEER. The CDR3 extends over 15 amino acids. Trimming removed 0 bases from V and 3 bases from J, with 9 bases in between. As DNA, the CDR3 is TGCGCCAGCAGCCAAGATAGGACGATCAATCAGCCCCAGCATTTT. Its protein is CASSQDRTINQPQHF.

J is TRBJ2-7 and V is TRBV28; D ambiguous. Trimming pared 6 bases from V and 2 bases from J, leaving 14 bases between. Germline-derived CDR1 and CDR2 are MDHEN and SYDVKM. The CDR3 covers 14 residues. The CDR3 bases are TGTGCCAGCAGCTTACACCTTTTAACCTACGAGCAGTACTTC. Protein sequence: CASSLHLLTYEQYF.

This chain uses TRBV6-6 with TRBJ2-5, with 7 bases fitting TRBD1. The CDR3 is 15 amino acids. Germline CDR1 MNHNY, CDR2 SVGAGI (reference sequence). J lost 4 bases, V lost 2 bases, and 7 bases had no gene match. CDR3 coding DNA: TGTGCCAGCAGTTACCCCGACAACAGGGGAGAGACCCAGTACTTC. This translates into CASSYPDNRGETQYF.

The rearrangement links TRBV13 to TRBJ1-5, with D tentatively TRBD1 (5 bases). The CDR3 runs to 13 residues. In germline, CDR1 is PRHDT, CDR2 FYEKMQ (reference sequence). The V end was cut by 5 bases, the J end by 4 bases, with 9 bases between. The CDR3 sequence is CASSGRGNQPQHF. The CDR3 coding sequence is TGTGCCAGCAGCGGGAGGGGTAATCAGCCCCAGCATTTT.

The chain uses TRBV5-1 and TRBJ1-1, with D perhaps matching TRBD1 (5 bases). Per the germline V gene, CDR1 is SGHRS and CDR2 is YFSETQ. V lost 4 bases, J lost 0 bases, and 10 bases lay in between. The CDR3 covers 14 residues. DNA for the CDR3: TGCGCCAGCAGCCCGGGACGGGTGAACACTGAAGCTTTCTTT. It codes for CASSPGRVNTEAFF.

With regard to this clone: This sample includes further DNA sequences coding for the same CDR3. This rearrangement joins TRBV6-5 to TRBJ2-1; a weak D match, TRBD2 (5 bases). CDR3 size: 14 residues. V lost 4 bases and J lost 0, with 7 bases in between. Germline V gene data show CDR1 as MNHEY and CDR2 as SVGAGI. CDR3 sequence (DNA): TGTGCCAGCAGTTCGGGGAGCTCCTACAATGAGCAGTTCTTC. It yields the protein CASSSGSSYNEQFF.

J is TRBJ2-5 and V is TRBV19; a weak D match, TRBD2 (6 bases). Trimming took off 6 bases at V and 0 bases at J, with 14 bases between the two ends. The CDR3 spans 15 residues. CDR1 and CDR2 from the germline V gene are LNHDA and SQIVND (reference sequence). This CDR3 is CASSLLGGYQETQYF. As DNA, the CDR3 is TGTGCCAGTAGCCTTCTTGGGGGGTACCAAGAGACCCAGTACTTC.

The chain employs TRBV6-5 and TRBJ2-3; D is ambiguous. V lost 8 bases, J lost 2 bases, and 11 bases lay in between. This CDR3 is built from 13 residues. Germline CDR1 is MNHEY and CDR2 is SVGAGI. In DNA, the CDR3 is TGTGCCAGCGGCTCTCCCAACACAGATACGCAGTATTTT. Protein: CASGSPNTDTQYF.